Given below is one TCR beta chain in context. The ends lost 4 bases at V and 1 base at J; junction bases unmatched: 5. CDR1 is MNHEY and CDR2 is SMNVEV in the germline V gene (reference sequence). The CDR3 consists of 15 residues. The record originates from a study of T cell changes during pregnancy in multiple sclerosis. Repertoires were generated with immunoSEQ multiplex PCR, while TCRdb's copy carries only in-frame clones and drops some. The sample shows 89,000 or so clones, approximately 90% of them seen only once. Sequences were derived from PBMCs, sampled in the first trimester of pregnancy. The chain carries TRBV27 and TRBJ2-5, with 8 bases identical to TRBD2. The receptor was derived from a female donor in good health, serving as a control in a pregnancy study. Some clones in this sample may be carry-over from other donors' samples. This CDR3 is CASSSSGSSQETQYF. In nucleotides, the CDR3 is TGTGCCAGCAGTTCAAGCGGGAGCTCCCAAGAGACCCAGTACTTC.